Listed here are 28 T cell receptor beta chains from one sample, sequenced in a study of T cells expressing NK-cell markers. TCRdb re-called the 5' RACE reads, yielding one record per CDR3 amino acid sequence without DNA. The sample has some 340,000 distinct CDR3 sequences. Sequenced sample: blood T cells: a sorted CD56 or NKG2C T cell subset, CD4+ or CD8+ T cells, or bulk PBMC T cells (not recorded which). All receptors derive from a man aged 18 to 70 in good health.

The chain has TRBV5-1 and TRBJ1-1; checking the TCRdb D call of TRBD1 is not possible without DNA. The germline V gene encodes CDR1 SGHRS and CDR2 YFSETQ. The CDR3 is 13 amino acids. The CDR3 reads CASSPQGVVEAFF.

This chain links TRBV20-1 with TRBJ2-4. The CDR3 runs 13 residues. Germline V gene lookup returns CDR1 DFQATT and CDR2 SNEGSKA (reference sequence). The chain's CDR3 is CSALQGSKNIQYF.

The V and J genes are TRBV30 and TRBJ2-5; TCRdb returns TRBD1, unconfirmable since there is no DNA. The germline V gene encodes CDR1 GTSNPN and CDR2 SVGIG (reference sequence). The CDR3 length is 14 residues. The CDR3 sequence is CAWAPGSFQETQYF.

The chain recombines TRBV28 with TRBJ2-7; TCRdb's assignment of TRBD1 cannot be checked, as there is no DNA. The CDR3 totals 12 residues. The germline V gene encodes CDR1 MDHEN and CDR2 SYDVKM. CDR3 residues: CASSLQGDEQYF.

The chain has TRBV6-1 and TRBJ2-6. The CDR3 is 14 amino acids. Germline V gene sequence: CDR1 MNHNS, CDR2 SASEGT. CDR3 loop: CASRTLSGANVLTF.

The J gene is TRBJ1-5, the V gene TRBV4-2; TCRdb picks TRBD1, but there is no DNA to check that call. CDR3 length: 16 residues. Germline CDR1 LGHNA, CDR2 YNFKEQ. CDR3 residues: CASSHEPRTGDQPQHF.

The chain's CDR3 is CASSLFPRGATGELFF. J is TRBJ2-2 and V is TRBV5-1; the TCRdb call, TRBD2, lacks DNA for checking. This CDR3 spans 16 amino acids. CDR1 and CDR2 from the germline V gene are SGHRS and YFSETQ. Together with reference TRBV5-1 and TRBJ2-2, the CDR3 gives the full variable domain: KAGVTQTPRYLIKTRGQQVTLSCSPISGHRSVSWYQQTPGQGLQFLFEYFSETQRNKGNFPGRFSGRQFSNSRSEMNVSTLELGDSALYLCASSLFPRGATGELFFGEGSRLTVL.

The CDR3 here is CASRLQGKGEKLFF. The chain uses TRBV28 and TRBJ1-4; there is no DNA to check the TCRdb D call of TRBD1. This CDR3 region has 14 residues. CDR1 is MDHEN, CDR2 SYDVKM, per germline.

The chain couples TRBV6-1 to TRBJ1-2. Germline loops: CDR1 MNHNS, CDR2 SASEGT. This CDR3 comprises 14 residues. The chain's CDR3 is CASSENGRGDGYTF.

The chain carries TRBV20-1 and TRBJ2-1; as DNA is missing, the TRBD2 call by TCRdb cannot be tested. The length of the CDR3 is 15 residues. CDR1 is DFQATT, CDR2 SNEGSKA, per germline (reference sequence). This CDR3 is CSARPGSGGSNEQFF.

The V and J genes are TRBV7-3 and TRBJ1-1. From germline, CDR1 is SGHTA and CDR2 FQGTGA. The CDR3 is made up of 15 amino acids. The CDR3 loop reads CASSLTRVQNTEAFF.

The genes are TRBV12-5 and TRBJ2-7; TCRdb reports TRBD1, a call that lacks DNA to check it against. Germline V CDR1 and CDR2: LGHNT, FRNRAP. The CDR3 has 13 amino acids. CDR3 region: CASGYREVDEQYF.

This chain links TRBV11-2 with TRBJ2-4; checking the TCRdb D call of TRBD1 is not possible without DNA. Germline V gene data show CDR1 as SGHAT and CDR2 as FQNNGV. The CDR3 is made up of 15 amino acids. The CDR3 loop reads CASSYLWGGKNIQYF.

The rearrangement uses TRBV20-1 and TRBJ2-1; the TCRdb call, TRBD1, lacks DNA for checking. This CDR3 region has 11 residues. CDR1 DFQATT and CDR2 SNEGSKA come from the germline V gene (reference sequence). The CDR3 sequence: CSAGGGNEQFF.

V gene TRBV7-9 combines with J gene TRBJ2-7; the TRBD2 assignment by TCRdb is unverifiable without DNA. The CDR3 length is 17 residues. Germline V gene data show CDR1 as SEHNR and CDR2 as FQNEAQ (reference sequence). CDR3 sequence reads: CASRFALRGPPSYEQYF.

The gene calls are TRBV6-1 and TRBJ2-5; TCRdb outputs TRBD2, but without DNA this stays unchecked. The length of the CDR3 is 15 residues. CDR1 is MNHNS, CDR2 SASEGT, per germline. CDR3 region: CASRKLAGGTQTQYF.

The V and J genes are TRBV5-1 and TRBJ2-6. The length of the CDR3 is 15 residues. Germline V CDR1 and CDR2: SGHRS, YFSETQ. This CDR3 reads CASSGGGLGANVLTF.

The V call is TRBV6-1, the J call TRBJ1-1; TCRdb returns TRBD1, unconfirmable since there is no DNA. This CDR3 region has 15 residues. The germline V gene has CDR1 MNHNS and CDR2 SASEGT. The CDR3 sequence is CASMGQGGRNTEAFF.

V is TRBV3-1 and J is TRBJ2-3. Germline V gene data show CDR1 as LGHDT and CDR2 as YNNKEL (reference sequence). This CDR3 is 13 amino acids long. The CDR3 sequence: CASSTDRTDTQYF.

The V gene is TRBV20-1, the J gene TRBJ1-5. The CDR3 loop spans 12 amino acids. Per the germline V gene, CDR1 is DFQATT and CDR2 is SNEGSKA (reference sequence). The CDR3: CSAWIRGQPQHF.

The chain couples TRBV4-1 to TRBJ2-1; the D call of TRBD2 rests on TCRdb alone, since no DNA is present to check it. The CDR3 loop spans 17 amino acids. CDR1 and CDR2 (germline): MGHRA, YSYEKL. CDR3 sequence reads: CASSQTIRSGGNNEQFF.

The genes are TRBV14 and TRBJ2-4; TCRdb's D call of TRBD1 is untestable without DNA. The length of the CDR3 is 17 residues. Germline assignment: CDR1 SGHDN and CDR2 FVKESK. The CDR3 reads CASSQAPGWGDKNIQYF.

V and J are TRBV19 and TRBJ1-5. The CDR3 covers 14 residues. Germline V gives CDR1 LNHDA, CDR2 SQIVND (reference sequence). The CDR3 reads CASSMRDSNQPQHF. Variable domain in full (rest from reference TRBV19 and TRBJ1-5): DGGITQSPKYLFRKEGQNVTLSCEQNLNHDAMYWYRQDPGQGLRLIYYSQIVNDFQKGDIAEGYSVSREKKESFPLTVTSAQKNPTAFYLCASSMRDSNQPQHFGDGTRLSIL.

V usage is TRBV5-1 and J usage is TRBJ1-1; the D gene TCRdb calls, TRBD1, cannot be checked with no DNA. The CDR3 has 13 residues. Germline CDR1 and CDR2: SGHRS and YFSETQ. The CDR3: CASSFWTETEAFF.

V gene TRBV9 combines with J gene TRBJ1-1; TCRdb indicates TRBD1, and absent DNA this call remains unverified. Per germline, CDR1 SGDLS and CDR2 YYNGEE. The CDR3 covers 19 residues. The CDR3 reads CASSQERRRQGIMNTEAFF.

The chain employs TRBV20-1 and TRBJ2-3; TCRdb picks TRBD2, but there is no DNA to check that call. This CDR3 spans 13 amino acids. The germline V gene encodes CDR1 DFQATT and CDR2 SNEGSKA (reference sequence). CDR3 region: CSVGTSATDTQYF.

The rearrangement links TRBV7-9 to TRBJ2-7. The CDR3 is 15 amino acids. Per the germline V gene, CDR1 is SEHNR and CDR2 is FQNEAQ (reference sequence). The CDR3 sequence: CASSLKGQIPYEQYF.

The gene calls are TRBV5-1 and TRBJ1-1; the D call of TRBD1 rests on TCRdb alone, since no DNA is present to check it. Germline CDR1 reads SGHRS; CDR2 reads YFSETQ. The CDR3 spans 15 residues. This CDR3 reads CASSQQGAPNTEAFF.